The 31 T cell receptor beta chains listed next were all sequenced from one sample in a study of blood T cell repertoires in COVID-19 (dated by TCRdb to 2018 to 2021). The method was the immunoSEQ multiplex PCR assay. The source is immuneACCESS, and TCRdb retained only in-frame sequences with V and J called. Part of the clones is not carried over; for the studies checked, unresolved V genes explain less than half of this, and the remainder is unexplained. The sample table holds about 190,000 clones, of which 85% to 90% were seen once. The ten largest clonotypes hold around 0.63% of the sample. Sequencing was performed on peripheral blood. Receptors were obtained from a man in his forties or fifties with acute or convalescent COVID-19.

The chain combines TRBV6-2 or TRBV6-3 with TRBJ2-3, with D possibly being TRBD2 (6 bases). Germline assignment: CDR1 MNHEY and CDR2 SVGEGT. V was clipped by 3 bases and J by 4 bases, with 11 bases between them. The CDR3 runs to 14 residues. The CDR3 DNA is TGTGCCAGCAGTTATGGGGGGTTTTCAGATACGCAGTATTTT. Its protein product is CASSYGGFSDTQYF.

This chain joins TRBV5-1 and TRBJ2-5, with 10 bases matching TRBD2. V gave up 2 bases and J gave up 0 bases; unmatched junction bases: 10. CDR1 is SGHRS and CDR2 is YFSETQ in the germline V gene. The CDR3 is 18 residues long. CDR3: CASSFHLAGAEYQETQYF. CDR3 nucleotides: TGCGCCAGCAGCTTTCACCTAGCGGGAGCCGAGTACCAAGAGACCCAGTACTTC.

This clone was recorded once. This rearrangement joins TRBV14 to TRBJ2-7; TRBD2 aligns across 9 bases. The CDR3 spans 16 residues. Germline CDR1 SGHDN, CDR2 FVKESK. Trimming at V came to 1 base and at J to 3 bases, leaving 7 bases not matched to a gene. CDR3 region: CASSQAGLAGYYEQYF. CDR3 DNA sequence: TGTGCCAGCAGCCAAGCGGGCCTAGCGGGATACTACGAGCAGTACTTC.

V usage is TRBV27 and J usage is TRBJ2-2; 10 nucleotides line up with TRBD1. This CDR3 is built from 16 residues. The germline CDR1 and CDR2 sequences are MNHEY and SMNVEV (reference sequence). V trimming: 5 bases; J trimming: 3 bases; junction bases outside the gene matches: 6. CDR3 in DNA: TGTGCCAGCAGTCGAACGGGGACAGGGGACACCGGGGAGCTGTTTTTT. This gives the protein CASSRTGTGDTGELFF.

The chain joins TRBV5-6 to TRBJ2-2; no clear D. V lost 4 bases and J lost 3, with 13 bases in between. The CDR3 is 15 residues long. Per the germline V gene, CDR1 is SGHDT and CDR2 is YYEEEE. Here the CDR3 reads CASSPIKRHTGELFF. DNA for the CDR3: TGTGCCAGCAGCCCAATTAAGAGGCACACCGGGGAGCTGTTTTTT.

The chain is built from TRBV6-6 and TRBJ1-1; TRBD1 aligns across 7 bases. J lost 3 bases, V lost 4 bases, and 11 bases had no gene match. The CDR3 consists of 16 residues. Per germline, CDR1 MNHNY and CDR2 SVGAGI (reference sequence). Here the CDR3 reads CASSSPRGGWDTEAFF. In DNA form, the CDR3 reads TGTGCCAGCAGTTCGCCCAGAGGGGGCTGGGACACTGAAGCTTTCTTT.

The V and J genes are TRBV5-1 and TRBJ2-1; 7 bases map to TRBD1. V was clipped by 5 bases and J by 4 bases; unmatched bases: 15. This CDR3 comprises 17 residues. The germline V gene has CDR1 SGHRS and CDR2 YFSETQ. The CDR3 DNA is TGCGCCAGCAGAACCGGACAGGTTTTCTTTCGGTACAATGAGCAGTTCTTC. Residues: CASRTGQVFFRYNEQFF.

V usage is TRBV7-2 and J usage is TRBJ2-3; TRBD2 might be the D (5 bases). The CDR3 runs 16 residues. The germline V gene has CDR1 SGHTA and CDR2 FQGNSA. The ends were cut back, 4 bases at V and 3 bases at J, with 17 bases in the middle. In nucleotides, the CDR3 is TGTGCCAGCAGCTCCGCAACTAGTTCAGCTACAGATACGCAGTATTTT. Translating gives CASSSATSSATDTQYF.

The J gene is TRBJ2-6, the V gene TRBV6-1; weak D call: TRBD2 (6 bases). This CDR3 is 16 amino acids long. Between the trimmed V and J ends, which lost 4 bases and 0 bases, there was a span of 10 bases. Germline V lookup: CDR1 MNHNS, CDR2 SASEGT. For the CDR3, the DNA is TGTGCCAGCAGTGGTCGGGGGTCCTCTGGGGCCAACGTCCTGACTTTC. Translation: CASSGRGSSGANVLTF.

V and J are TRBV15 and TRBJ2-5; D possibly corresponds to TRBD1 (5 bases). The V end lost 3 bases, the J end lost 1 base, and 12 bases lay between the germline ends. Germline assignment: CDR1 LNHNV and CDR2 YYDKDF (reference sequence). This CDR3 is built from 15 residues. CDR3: CATSRAGYGQETQYF. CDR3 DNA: TGTGCCACCAGCAGGGCAGGGTATGGCCAAGAGACCCAGTACTTC.

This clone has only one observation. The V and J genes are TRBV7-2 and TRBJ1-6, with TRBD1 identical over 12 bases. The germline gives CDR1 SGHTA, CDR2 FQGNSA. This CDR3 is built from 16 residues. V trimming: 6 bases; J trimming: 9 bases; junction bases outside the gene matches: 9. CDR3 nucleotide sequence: TGTGCCAGCAGGTCCACCGGGACAGGGGGCCGTTCACCCCTCCACTTT. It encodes CASRSTGTGGRSPLHF.

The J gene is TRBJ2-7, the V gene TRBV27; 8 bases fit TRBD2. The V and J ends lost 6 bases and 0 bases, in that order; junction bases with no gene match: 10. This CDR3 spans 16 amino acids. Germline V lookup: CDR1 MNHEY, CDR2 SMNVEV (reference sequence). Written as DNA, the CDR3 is TGTGCCAGCAGGCTAGCGGGCCGCAGAGTCTCCTACGAGCAGTACTTC. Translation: CASRLAGRRVSYEQYF.

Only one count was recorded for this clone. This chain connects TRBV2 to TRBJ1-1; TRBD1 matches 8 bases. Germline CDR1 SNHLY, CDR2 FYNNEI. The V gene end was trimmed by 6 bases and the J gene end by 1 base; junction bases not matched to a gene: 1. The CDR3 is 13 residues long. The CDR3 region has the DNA TGTGCCAGCAGGGACAGGGAGAACACTGAAGCTTTCTTT. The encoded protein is CASRDRENTEAFF.

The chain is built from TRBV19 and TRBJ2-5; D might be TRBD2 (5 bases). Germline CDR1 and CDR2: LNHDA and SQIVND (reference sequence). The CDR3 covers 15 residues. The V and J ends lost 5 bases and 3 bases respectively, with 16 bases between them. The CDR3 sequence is CASSGLGLSEETQYF. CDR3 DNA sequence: TGTGCCAGTAGTGGTCTCGGACTTTCTGAAGAGACCCAGTACTTC.

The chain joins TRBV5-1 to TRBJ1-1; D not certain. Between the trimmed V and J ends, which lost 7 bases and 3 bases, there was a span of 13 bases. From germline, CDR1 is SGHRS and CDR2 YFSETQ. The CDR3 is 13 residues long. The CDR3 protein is CASSGKGDTEAFF. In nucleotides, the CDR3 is TGCGCCAGCTCGGGGAAGGGAGACACTGAAGCTTTCTTT.

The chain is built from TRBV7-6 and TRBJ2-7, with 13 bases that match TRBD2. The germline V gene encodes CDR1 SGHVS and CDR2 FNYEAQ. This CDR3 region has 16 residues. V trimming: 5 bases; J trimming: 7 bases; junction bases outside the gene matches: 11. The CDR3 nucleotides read TGTGCCAGCAGCCCTGGTACTAGCGGGAGGGCCCGAGAGCAGTACTTC. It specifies CASSPGTSGRAREQYF.

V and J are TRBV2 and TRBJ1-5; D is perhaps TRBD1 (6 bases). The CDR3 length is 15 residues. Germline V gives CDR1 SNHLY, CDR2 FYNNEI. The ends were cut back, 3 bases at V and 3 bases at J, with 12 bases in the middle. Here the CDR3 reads CASSDQGQANQPQHF. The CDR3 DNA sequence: TGTGCCAGCAGTGATCAGGGGCAGGCCAATCAGCCCCAGCATTTT.

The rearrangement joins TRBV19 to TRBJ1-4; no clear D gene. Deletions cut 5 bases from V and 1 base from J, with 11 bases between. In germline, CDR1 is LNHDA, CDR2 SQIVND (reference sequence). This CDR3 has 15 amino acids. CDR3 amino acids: CASSRRRGTNEKLFF. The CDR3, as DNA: TGTGCCAGTAGTCGGAGAAGAGGAACTAATGAAAAACTGTTTTTT.

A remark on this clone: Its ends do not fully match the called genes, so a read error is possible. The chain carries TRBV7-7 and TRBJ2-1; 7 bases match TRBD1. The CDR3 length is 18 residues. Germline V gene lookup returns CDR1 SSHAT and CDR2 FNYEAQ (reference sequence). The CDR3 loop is CASSLVPPRQGGYNEQFF. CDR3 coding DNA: TGTGCTAGCAGCTTAGTACCCCCTCGACAGGGTGGGTACAATGAGCAGTTCTTC.

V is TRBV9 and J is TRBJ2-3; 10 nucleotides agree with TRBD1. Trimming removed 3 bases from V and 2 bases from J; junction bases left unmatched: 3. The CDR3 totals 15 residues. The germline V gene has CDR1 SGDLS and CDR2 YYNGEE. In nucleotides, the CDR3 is TGTGCCAGCAGCGGGACAGGGGGACCCACAGATACGCAGTATTTT. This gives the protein CASSGTGGPTDTQYF.

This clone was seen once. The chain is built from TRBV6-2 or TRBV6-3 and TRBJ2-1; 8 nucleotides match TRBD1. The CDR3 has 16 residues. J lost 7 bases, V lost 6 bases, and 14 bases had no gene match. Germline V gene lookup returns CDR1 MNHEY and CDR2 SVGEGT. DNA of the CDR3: TGTGCCAGCAGCCGACCCGGACAGGGCCTTAATAATGAGCAGTTCTTC. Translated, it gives CASSRPGQGLNNEQFF.

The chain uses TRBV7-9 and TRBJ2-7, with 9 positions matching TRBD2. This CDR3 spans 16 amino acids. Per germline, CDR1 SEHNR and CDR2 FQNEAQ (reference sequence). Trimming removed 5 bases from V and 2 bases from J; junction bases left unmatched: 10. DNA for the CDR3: TGTGCCAGCAGCCCCTACCCTAGCGGGGCCACCTACGAGCAGTACTTC. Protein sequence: CASSPYPSGATYEQYF.

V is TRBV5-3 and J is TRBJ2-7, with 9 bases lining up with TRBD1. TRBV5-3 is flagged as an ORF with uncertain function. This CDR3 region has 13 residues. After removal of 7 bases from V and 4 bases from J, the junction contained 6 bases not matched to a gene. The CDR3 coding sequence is TGTGCCAGAGCGGGTGGGACAGGGTACGAGCAGTACGTC. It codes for CARAGGTGYEQYV.

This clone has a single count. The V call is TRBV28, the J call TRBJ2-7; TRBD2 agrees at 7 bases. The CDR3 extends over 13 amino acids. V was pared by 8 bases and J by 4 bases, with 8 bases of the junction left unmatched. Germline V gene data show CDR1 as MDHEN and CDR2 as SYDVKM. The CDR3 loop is CASVESGGYEQYF. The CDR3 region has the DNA TGTGCCAGCGTTGAGTCGGGGGGATACGAGCAGTACTTC.

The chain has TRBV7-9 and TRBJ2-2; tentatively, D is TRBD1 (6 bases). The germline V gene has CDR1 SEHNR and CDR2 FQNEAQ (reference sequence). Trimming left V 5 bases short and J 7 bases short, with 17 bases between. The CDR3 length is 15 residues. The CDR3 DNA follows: TGTGCCAGCAGCCCGATCCGGACAGAATACGGGGAGCTGTTTTTT. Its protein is CASSPIRTEYGELFF.

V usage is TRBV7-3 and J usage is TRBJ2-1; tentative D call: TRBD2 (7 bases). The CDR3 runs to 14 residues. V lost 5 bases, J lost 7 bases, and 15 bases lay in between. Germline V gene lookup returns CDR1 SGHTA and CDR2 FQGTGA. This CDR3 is CASSPWGGWNEQFF. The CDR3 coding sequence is TGTGCCAGCAGCCCGTGGGGGGGCTGGAATGAGCAGTTCTTC.

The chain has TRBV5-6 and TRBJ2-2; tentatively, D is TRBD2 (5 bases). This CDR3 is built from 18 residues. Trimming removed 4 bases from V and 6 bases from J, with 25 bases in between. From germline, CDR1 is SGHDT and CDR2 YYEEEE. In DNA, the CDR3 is TGTGCCAGCAGCCAATTCCGCGTTTCTACTAGTGGTTCCGGGGAGCTGTTTTTT. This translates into CASSQFRVSTSGSGELFF.

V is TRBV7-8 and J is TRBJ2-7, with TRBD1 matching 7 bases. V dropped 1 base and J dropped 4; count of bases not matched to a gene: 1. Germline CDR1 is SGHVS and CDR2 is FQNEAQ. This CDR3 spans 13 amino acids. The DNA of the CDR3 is TGTGCCAGCAGCTTAGACAGGGGATACGAGCAGTACTTC. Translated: CASSLDRGYEQYF.

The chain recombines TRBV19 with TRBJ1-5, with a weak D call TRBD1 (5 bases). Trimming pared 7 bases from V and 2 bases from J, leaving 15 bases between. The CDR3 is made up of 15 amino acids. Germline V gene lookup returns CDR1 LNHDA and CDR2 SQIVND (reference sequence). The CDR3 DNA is TGTGCCAGTATCCCATGGGGCGGCGGCAATCAGCCCCAGCATTTT. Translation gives CASIPWGGGNQPQHF.

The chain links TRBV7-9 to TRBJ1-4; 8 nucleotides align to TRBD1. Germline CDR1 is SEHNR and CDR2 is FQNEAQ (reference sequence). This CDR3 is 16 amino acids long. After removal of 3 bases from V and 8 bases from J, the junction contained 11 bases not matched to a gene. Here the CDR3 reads CASSLGGQGAFEKLFF. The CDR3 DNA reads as TGTGCCAGCAGCTTGGGGGGCCAGGGGGCTTTCGAAAAACTGTTTTTT.

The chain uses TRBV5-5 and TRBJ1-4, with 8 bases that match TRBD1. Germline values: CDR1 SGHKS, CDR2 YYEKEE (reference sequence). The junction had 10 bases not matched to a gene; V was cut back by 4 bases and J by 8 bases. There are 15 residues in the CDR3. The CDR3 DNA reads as TGTGCCAGCAGCCTCCCGACAGGGGTAGGGGAAAAACTGTTTTTT. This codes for CASSLPTGVGEKLFF. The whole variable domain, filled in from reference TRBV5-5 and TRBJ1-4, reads DAGVTQSPTHLIKTRGQQVTLRCSPISGHKSVSWYQQVLGQGPQFIFQYYEKEERGRGNFPDRFSARQFPNYSSELNVNALLLGDSALYLCASSLPTGVGEKLFFGSGTQLSVL.